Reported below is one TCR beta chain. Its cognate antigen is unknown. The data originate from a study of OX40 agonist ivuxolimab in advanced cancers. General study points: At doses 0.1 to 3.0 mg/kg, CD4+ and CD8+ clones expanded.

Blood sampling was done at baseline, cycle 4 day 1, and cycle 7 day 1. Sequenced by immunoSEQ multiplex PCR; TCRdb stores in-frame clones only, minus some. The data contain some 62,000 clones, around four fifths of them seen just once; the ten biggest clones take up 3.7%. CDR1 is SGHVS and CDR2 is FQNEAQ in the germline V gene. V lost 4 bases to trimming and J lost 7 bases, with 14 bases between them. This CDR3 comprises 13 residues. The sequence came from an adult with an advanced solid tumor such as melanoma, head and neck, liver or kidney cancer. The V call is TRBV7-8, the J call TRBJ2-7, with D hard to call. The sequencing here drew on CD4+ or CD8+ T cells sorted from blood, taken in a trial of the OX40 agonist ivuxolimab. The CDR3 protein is CASSSNPGWEQYF. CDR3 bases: TGTGCCAGCAGCTCGAACCCTGGGTGGGAGCAGTACTTC.